Listed below are T cell receptor beta chains from one sample, sequenced in a study of ipilimumab plus nivolumab after autologous stem cell transplantation. Generated by immunoSEQ multiplex PCR, the TCRdb table keeps only in-frame clones and is missing some. This table holds about 16,000 clones, about 81% found once. The specimen was PBMCs, collected in a trial of ipilimumab plus nivolumab as post-transplant consolidation. The origin of the receptors is a male donor with diffuse large B-cell lymphoma. CDR3s include the opening cysteine and the closing phenylalanine or tryptophan. The order of the fields is V gene, clone size, J gene, D gene, CDR3 protein, CDR3 DNA. The D gene is left open where the match is weak. Size is omitted from some rows. Given values are once, few, many or a class for expanded clones.

TRBV5-6	NA	TRBJ1-2	TRBD1	CASSVDRAGMDYGYTF	TGTGCCAGCAGCGTAGACAGGGCGGGGATGGACTATGGCTACACCTTC
TRBV5-6	NA	TRBJ2-7	NA	CASSLATGWGYEQYF	TGTGCCAGCAGCTTGGCGACAGGTTGGGGCTACGAGCAGTACTTC
TRBV6-6	NA	TRBJ1-2	TRBD1	CASSGTGVEGYTF	TGTGCCAGCAGCGGAACAGGGGTAGAGGGCTACACCTTC
TRBV5-5	NA	TRBJ1-6	TRBD1	CASSLRVTGVSPLHF	TGTGCCAGCAGCCTAAGAGTGACAGGGGTCTCACCCCTCCACTTT
TRBV6-1	NA	TRBJ2-2	NA	CASSAPAGGELFF	TGTGCCAGCAGTGCCCCCGCTGGCGGGGAGCTGTTTTTT
TRBV19	NA	TRBJ2-6	NA	CASSWGRQLSGANVLTF	TGTGCCAGTAGTTGGGGGCGACAGCTTTCTGGGGCCAACGTCCTGACTTTC
TRBV7-9	NA	TRBJ2-7	TRBD1	CASSLAGTGDEQYF	TGTGCCAGCAGCTTGGCAGGGACAGGGGACGAGCAGTACTTC
TRBV10-2	NA	TRBJ2-5	TRBD2	CASSVLLRGGRETQYF	TGCGCCAGCAGTGTTCTTTTGCGGGGGGGGAGGGAGACCCAGTACTTC
TRBV6-5	NA	TRBJ2-5	NA	CASSYGSQETQYF	TGTGCCAGCAGTTACGGTAGCCAAGAGACCCAGTACTTC
TRBV28	NA	TRBJ2-7	TRBD2	CASSFPRTGTSGDSSYEQYF	TGTGCCAGCAGTTTCCCACGGACAGGGACTAGCGGGGATAGCTCCTACGAGCAGTACTTC
TRBV5-6	NA	TRBJ1-2	TRBD1	CASSSGQGYYGYTF	TGTGCCAGCAGCTCGGGACAGGGCTACTATGGCTACACCTTC
TRBV18	NA	TRBJ2-7	NA	CASSPADSYEQYF	TGTGCCAGCTCACCGGCGGATTCCTACGAGCAGTACTTC
TRBV27	NA	TRBJ2-7	NA	CASRTPGKGGHEQYF	TGTGCCAGCAGGACCCCAGGCAAGGGCGGCCACGAGCAGTACTTC
TRBV7-9	NA	TRBJ2-7	NA	CASSSPWRQASSYEQYF	TGTGCCAGCAGCTCCCCCTGGAGACAGGCGAGCTCCTACGAGCAGTACTTC
TRBV7-9	once	TRBJ2-7	NA	CASSFGGNPYEQYF	TGTGCCAGCAGCTTTGGGGGGAACCCCTACGAGCAGTACTTC
TRBV28	NA	TRBJ1-2	TRBD1	CATWTGLNYGYTF	TGTGCCACCTGGACAGGGTTAAACTATGGCTACACCTTC
TRBV2	NA	TRBJ1-1	NA	CASSEGSRNTEAFF	TGTGCCAGCAGTGAAGGATCCAGGAACACTGAAGCTTTCTTT
TRBV7-9	once	TRBJ2-5	NA	CASSEAGGAETQYF	TGTGCCAGCAGCGAGGCTGGGGGGGCAGAGACCCAGTACTTC
TRBV5-5	NA	TRBJ2-5	TRBD2	CASSSRTSGGAETQYF	TGTGCCAGCAGCTCCCGGACTAGCGGGGGGGCAGAGACCCAGTACTTC
TRBV27	NA	TRBJ1-3	NA	CASSLIRVDTIYF	TGTGCCAGCAGTTTAATTAGGGTAGACACCATATATTTT
TRBV7-3	NA	TRBJ2-3	NA	CASSQGAGGRTDTQYF	TGTGCCAGCAGCCAGGGGGCGGGGGGCCGCACAGATACGCAGTATTTT
TRBV27	NA	TRBJ1-2	NA	CASSLGGGADGYTF	TGTGCCAGCAGTTTAGGGGGGGGCGCTGATGGCTACACCTTC
TRBV28	NA	TRBJ2-5	TRBD2	CASRSGDQETQYF	TGTGCCAGCAGGAGCGGGGACCAAGAGACCCAGTACTTC
TRBV6-1	NA	TRBJ2-7	NA	CASSEAAWEQYF	TGTGCCAGCAGTGAAGCCGCGTGGGAGCAGTACTTC
TRBV10-3	NA	TRBJ1-1	NA	CAIRTGPEAFF	TGTGCCATCAGAACAGGGCCCGAAGCTTTCTTT
TRBV7-9	few	TRBJ2-7	NA	CASSLALPFTGRGQYF	TGTGCCAGCAGCTTAGCCCTCCCGTTCACCGGGCGGGGGCAGTACTTC
TRBV29-1	NA	TRBJ1-5	NA	CSVGGDLNQPQHF	TGCAGCGTTGGCGGGGACCTCAATCAGCCCCAGCATTTT
TRBV7-2	NA	TRBJ2-7	TRBD2	CASSLAGGGYREQYF	TGTGCCAGCAGCTTAGCGGGCGGGGGGTATAGGGAGCAGTACTTC
TRBV9	NA	TRBJ2-3	NA	CASSVSWPATSTDTQYF	TGTGCCAGCAGCGTATCATGGCCCGCTACTAGCACAGATACGCAGTATTTT
TRBV4-2	large	TRBJ2-7	TRBD1	CASSQDGFGDSYEEQYF	TGTGCCAGCAGCCAAGACGGGTTCGGGGACAGTTATGAGGAGCAGTACTTC
TRBV6-5	once	TRBJ2-7	NA	CASSYYGADEQYF	TGTGCCAGCAGTTACTATGGGGCCGACGAGCAGTACTTC
TRBV9	NA	TRBJ1-6	NA	CASSGRGGPIYNSPLHF	TGTGCCAGCAGCGGCCGCGGGGGCCCAATTTATAATTCACCCCTCCACTTT
TRBV4-2	NA	TRBJ1-2	NA	CASSQDQGTWDYGYTF	TGTGCCAGCAGCCAAGATCAAGGGACATGGGACTATGGCTACACCTTC
TRBV5-1	few	TRBJ2-7	NA	CASSQGSSYEQYF	TGCGCCAGCAGCCAGGGAAGCTCCTACGAGCAGTACTTC
TRBV28	NA	TRBJ1-5	NA	CASRTEGQPQHF	TGTGCCAGCAGGACGGAGGGGCAGCCCCAGCATTTT
TRBV5-5	NA	TRBJ2-4	TRBD1	CASSSSDRDQYF	TGTGCCAGCAGCTCATCCGACAGGGATCAGTACTTC
TRBV11-3	NA	TRBJ2-3	NA	CASSLGTVDTQYF	TGTGCCAGCAGCTTAGGTACTGTAGATACGCAGTATTTT
TRBV6-1	once	TRBJ1-2	NA	CASRVNRDSFYGYTF	TGTGCCAGCAGGGTTAACAGGGATAGTTTTTATGGCTACACCTTC
TRBV30	NA	TRBJ2-5	NA	CAWGSYQETQYF	TGTGCCTGGGGGAGTTACCAAGAGACCCAGTACTTC
TRBV19	NA	TRBJ1-6	TRBD1	CASSPFRDRYNSPLHF	TGTGCCAGTAGTCCATTCCGGGACAGATATAATTCACCCCTCCACTTT
TRBV7-9	NA	TRBJ2-5	TRBD1	CASSLGQGWQETQYF	TGTGCCAGCAGTTTAGGACAGGGGTGGCAAGAGACCCAGTACTTC
TRBV7-2	NA	TRBJ1-3	NA	CASSLDRSSGNTIYF	TGTGCCAGCAGCTTAGACCGAAGCTCTGGAAACACCATATATTTT
TRBV25-1	NA	TRBJ2-2	TRBD1	CASGALDRAAGELFF	TGTGCCAGCGGCGCGCTGGACAGGGCGGCCGGGGAGCTGTTTTTT
TRBV7-2	once	TRBJ2-7	TRBD1	CASSFQGQAGEQYF	TGTGCCAGCAGCTTCCAGGGACAGGCGGGCGAGCAGTACTTC
TRBV4-3	NA	TRBJ2-3	NA	CASSQVGRADTQYF	TGCGCCAGCAGCCAAGTAGGCAGGGCAGATACGCAGTATTTT
TRBV5-1	NA	TRBJ2-5	NA	CASSLGGEETQYF	TGCGCCAGCAGCTTGGGGGGCGAGGAGACCCAGTACTTC
TRBV11-3	few	TRBJ2-7	NA	CASSLGESYEQYF	TGTGCCAGCAGCTTAGGGGAGAGCTACGAGCAGTACTTC
TRBV4-2	NA	TRBJ1-5	NA	CASSQESRAGLYGNQPQHF	TGTGCCAGCAGCCAAGAGTCCCGAGCAGGGCTGTATGGCAATCAGCCCCAGCATTTT
TRBV27	NA	TRBJ2-1	TRBD1	CASSLGADRVGNEQFF	TGTGCCAGCAGTTTAGGGGCCGACAGGGTAGGCAATGAGCAGTTCTTC
TRBV7-2	NA	TRBJ1-2	TRBD1	CASRRTGVGYTF	TGTGCCAGCAGAAGGACAGGTGTTGGCTACACCTTC
TRBV4-1	NA	TRBJ2-5	NA	CASSQDNQGETQYF	TGCGCCAGCAGCCAAGATAATCAGGGGGAGACCCAGTACTTC
TRBV27	NA	TRBJ2-1	NA	CASSSIPQGHEQFF	TGTGCCAGCAGTTCAATCCCTCAGGGCCATGAGCAGTTCTTC